The present TCR beta chain was sequenced within a study of cytomegalovirus exposure and HLA in healthy donors. Whole-study results and caveats: CMV antigen specificity of three CMV-associated chains was confirmed in vitro. One variant, a missense change in DCLRE1C, was linked in a later analysis to TCR beta V- and J-gene trimming.

PCR was performed using 60 Vbeta and 13 Jbeta primers. Produced via immunoSEQ multiplex PCR; TCRdb's table is partial and in-frame only. The sample has some 76,000 clones; approximately 88% are singletons. Germline V gives CDR1 SQVTM, CDR2 ANQGSEA. The trim removed 7 bases at V and 9 bases at J, leaving 10 bases unmatched. The CDR3 spans 13 residues. On this clone itself: The antigen is not known.

This receptor was identified in a woman in her forties or fifties in good health and CMV-seronegative. Sequencing was carried out using PBMCs. The rearrangement links TRBV29-1 to TRBJ2-1, with 9 bases aligning to TRBD2. The CDR3 region has the DNA TGCAGCGGATCCGGGACTAGCTATTTTGAGCAGTTCTTC. This translates into CSGSGTSYFEQFF.